This TCR beta chain was sequenced for a study of T cell repertoires in cytomegalovirus infection. Germline-derived CDR1 and CDR2 are DFQATT and SNEGSKA (reference sequence). Trimming removed 3 bases from V and 3 bases from J, with 9 bases in between. CDR3 length equals 12 residues. This clonotype has more than one count but fewer than ten. TCRdb re-derived calls from the reads in MiXCR, one entry per CDR3 protein. Counted here are some 150,000 distinct CDR3 sequences, 23% occurring once; the ten biggest clones make up roughly 9.7%. This chain connects TRBV20-1 to TRBJ2-7; D is uncertain. This TCR was sampled from a human donor in good health (CMV status not recorded). Some clones in this sample may be carry-over from other donors' samples. Material: PBMCs. The DNA for the CDR3 is TGCAGTGCTAGGCCTGATTTCTACGAGCAGTACTTC. This codes for CSARPDFYEQYF.